This entry concerns a single T cell receptor (beta chain). This sample is drawn from a study of blood T cell repertoires in COVID-19. Authors' data handling: Quantification of nucleated cells was approximated via reference gene primer amplification. Repertoires were generated with immunoSEQ multiplex PCR, while TCRdb's copy carries only in-frame clones and drops some. The V and J calls and the clone size are those of that table, but D and trimming were determined from the DNA. Here the sample spans 100,000 to 150,000 clones, over 80% being singletons. The CDR3 consists of 15 residues. The germline gives CDR1 SGDLS, CDR2 YYNGEE. Deletions cut 0 bases from V and 2 bases from J, with 11 bases between. Participants spanned ages about 18 to 90 years and resided in roughly 22 US areas. Either two negative PCRs, clearance, or symptom resolution qualified Cohort 3 donors as recovered.

The sample taken for sequencing was PBMCs or T cells enriched from blood (not recorded which). V is TRBV9 and J is TRBJ2-5; D possibly corresponds to TRBD1 (5 bases). This receptor was taken from a young woman who had recovered from COVID-19. The CDR3 region is CASSVGSTAQETQYF. CDR3 bases: TGTGCCAGCAGCGTAGGGTCGACAGCACAAGAGACCCAGTACTTC.